One TCR beta chain is described in this entry. Its recognized antigen is unknown. Base qualities were left out, and no much larger clone turns up one base away. This sample is part of a study of OX40 agonist ivuxolimab in advanced cancers. Broadly, across the study: Ivuxolimab was an agonistic, fully human IgG2 monoclonal antibody directed against OX40 (CD134), a costimulatory receptor. Partial responses occurred in three dose-escalation patients, of whom one had hepatocellular carcinoma and two had cutaneous melanoma. Intravenous ivuxolimab was administered to patients every 2 weeks at six dose levels: 0.01, 0.1, 0.3, 1.5, 3 and 10 mg/kg. Peripheral TCRbeta sequencing aimed to test whether ivuxolimab altered TCR sequence diversity and caused clonal T-cell expansion. Prior anti-PD-1, anti-PD-L1 or anti-CTLA-4 therapy was permitted, and 40% of dose-escalation patients had received checkpoint inhibitors. In the dose-escalation cohort, around four fifths of patients were male, and the mean age was roughly 60 years, with a range of roughly 20 to 79. Of the 52 patients in dose escalation, about 20 had hepatocellular carcinoma, around 15 had melanoma, 9 had renal cell carcinoma and 9 had head and neck cancer. The monotherapy dose-escalation portion (N = 52 patients) of the phase I ivuxolimab trial is reported in the paper. Overall study outcomes, separate from this receptor: Low levels of normalized T-cell clonal expansion were also shown by some nonresponding patients. At doses from 0.1 to 3.0 mg/kg, clonal expansion was seen in both CD4+ and CD8+ blood T cells between baseline and week 6. On average, CD8+ T cells showed more expanded clones than CD4+ T cells after ivuxolimab. In the 0.1-3.0 mg/kg groups, partial responders had among the lowest normalized peripheral clonal expansion, particularly in CD8+ T cells. The antigen specificity of the clonally expanded peripheral T cells was not determined.

Patients with a history of autoimmune disease or receiving systemic immunosuppression were excluded from the trial. Peripheral blood for TCR sequencing was collected from all dose cohorts at baseline, on cycle 4 day 1, and on cycle 7 day 1. Samples were obtained from an open-label, multicenter, first-in-human phase I dose-escalation trial of ivuxolimab. Adults with locally advanced or metastatic head and neck squamous cell, hepatocellular, melanoma or renal cell carcinoma were enrolled in the trial. Before TCR sequencing, CD4+ T cells and CD8+ T cells were sorted from peripheral blood as separate populations. CDR1 SGHKS and CDR2 YYEKEE were looked up in the germline V gene (reference sequence). The CDR3 covers 11 residues, taking in both the cysteine and the phenylalanine. Of all the DNA, just the CDR3 is kept, 33 bases in frame from base 1. V gives up 3 bases and J gives up 14 bases, and the segment between their germline ends measures 14 bases.

To sequence the TCRbeta CDR3 region, genomic DNA was isolated from the sorted cells. The immunoSEQ Assay was used to sequence the TCRbeta CDR3 regions. TCRdb stores this immuneACCESS table with in-frame sequences only. Part of the clones is absent; in the studies checked, under half of the shortfall reflects unresolved V genes, and no reason is known for the rest. A total of about 10,000 clones appear in this sample, approximately 70% of them only once. 28% of the sample is held by the ten biggest clonotypes. The source was CD4+ or CD8+ T cells sorted from blood, collected in a trial of the OX40 agonist ivuxolimab. The chain couples TRBV5-5 to TRBJ1-1; the D gene is not confidently resolved. The sequence was collected from an adult with an advanced solid tumor such as melanoma, head and neck, liver or kidney cancer. For the CDR3, the sequence is CASSSIGWSFF. The nucleotide sequence is given as TGTGCCAGCAGCTCGATCGGGTGGAGCTTCTTT.